Listed here are 27 T cell receptor beta chains from one sample, sequenced in a study of glioma-infiltrating T cells after dendritic cell vaccination. Repertoires were generated with immunoSEQ multiplex PCR, while TCRdb's copy carries only in-frame clones and drops some. Among approximately 36,000 clones listed, just under 85% were seen once. This sample comprised blood, obtained before dendritic cell vaccination. The receptor source for this set is a human donor with glioblastoma.

The chain joins TRBV5-1 to TRBJ2-7; D remains unclear. The germline V gene has CDR1 SGHRS and CDR2 YFSETQ. Trimming took 3 bases from V and 2 from J, leaving 9 bases between them. The CDR3 is 13 amino acids. The DNA of the CDR3 is TGCGCCAGCAGCTCAGGTTCGACCTACGAGCAGTACTTC. Translating it yields CASSSGSTYEQYF.

The V and J genes are TRBV11-3 and TRBJ2-3; D unresolved. V was clipped by 1 base and J by 2 bases, with 10 bases between them. The CDR3 runs to 15 residues. The germline V gene encodes CDR1 SGHNT and CDR2 YENEEA. The CDR3 coding sequence is TGTGCCAGCAGCTTAGGAGTCCTGATCACAGATACGCAGTATTTT. Residues: CASSLGVLITDTQYF.

CDR3 nucleotide sequence: TGTGCCAGCAGCTTGGCCCCCCTAGCAGAGACCCAGTACTTC. As protein: CASSLAPLAETQYF. The chain combines TRBV5-6 with TRBJ2-5; maybe TRBD2 (5 bases). V shed 0 bases and J shed 4 bases, with 10 bases lying between them. The germline V gene encodes CDR1 SGHDT and CDR2 YYEEEE. This CDR3 region has 14 residues.

The chain's CDR3 is CASSWSGARTDTQYF. DNA for the CDR3: TGTGCCAGCAGCTGGAGCGGGGCCCGCACAGATACGCAGTATTTT. The V and J genes are TRBV7-2 and TRBJ2-3; TRBD2 aligns across 7 bases. This CDR3 is 15 amino acids long. After removal of 4 bases from V and 1 base from J, the junction contained 5 bases not matched to a gene. CDR1 is SGHTA and CDR2 is FQGNSA in the germline V gene.

The V gene is TRBV5-1, the J gene TRBJ1-5, with D maybe TRBD1 (6 bases). The germline V gene encodes CDR1 SGHRS and CDR2 YFSETQ. V was clipped by 3 bases and J by 3 bases, with 13 bases between them. The CDR3 is 15 residues long. The CDR3 loop is CASSWDGQPNQPQHF. As DNA, the CDR3 is TGCGCCAGCAGCTGGGACGGACAGCCCAATCAGCCCCAGCATTTT.

The chain couples TRBV30 to TRBJ2-7, with D tentatively TRBD1 (6 bases). The CDR3 has 15 residues. V was clipped by 2 bases and J by 4 bases, with 18 bases between them. Germline-derived CDR1 and CDR2 are GTSNPN and SVGIG (reference sequence). The CDR3 is CAWSSANRVEYEQYF. The CDR3, as DNA: TGTGCCTGGAGTTCCGCGAACAGGGTTGAGTACGAGCAGTACTTC.

The J gene is TRBJ2-3, the V gene TRBV11-2; 7 nucleotides line up with TRBD2. V shed 8 bases, J shed 2 bases, and the junction held 7 bases outside the gene matches. The germline CDR1 and CDR2 sequences are SGHAT and FQNNGV. The CDR3 sequence is 14 residues long. CDR3 nucleotides: TGTGCCAGCCGGGACTGGGACTACACAGATACGCAGTATTTT. Protein sequence: CASRDWDYTDTQYF.

V usage is TRBV9 and J usage is TRBJ2-5; a possible D gene is TRBD2 (5 bases). V was shortened by 0 bases and J by 6 bases, with 9 bases between the two germline ends. Germline-derived CDR1 and CDR2 are SGDLS and YYNGEE. This CDR3 comprises 13 residues. This CDR3 reads CASSVGERQTQYF. The CDR3 DNA reads as TGTGCCAGCAGCGTAGGGGAGCGTCAGACCCAGTACTTC.

The J gene is TRBJ2-5, the V gene TRBV5-5; 8 bases align to TRBD1. Germline CDR1 is SGHKS and CDR2 is YYEKEE (reference sequence). V shed 0 bases and J 5 bases; nucleotides not matched to a gene: 3. This CDR3 region has 14 residues. The CDR3 coding sequence is TGTGCCAGCAGCTTGGGGACAGGGTACGAGACCCAGTACTTC. Its translation: CASSLGTGYETQYF.

The chain couples TRBV6-5 to TRBJ1-6; TRBD1 matches at 7 bases. This CDR3 has 13 amino acids. Germline CDR1 reads MNHEY; CDR2 reads SVGAGI. V shed 7 bases, J shed 9 bases, and the junction held 6 bases outside the gene matches. The CDR3 coding sequence is TGTGCCAGCACGAACAGGGGAGGTTCACCCCTCCACTTT. As protein: CASTNRGGSPLHF.

The V and J genes are TRBV7-9 and TRBJ2-7, with TRBD2 identical over 8 bases. V was clipped by 11 bases and J by 2 bases; unmatched bases: 8. CDR1 and CDR2 (germline): SEHNR, FQNEAQ (reference sequence). The CDR3 loop spans 13 amino acids. The CDR3 coding sequence is TGTGCCTCCCGGGGGGGCGAGACCTACGAGCAGTACTTC. Translated, it gives CASRGGETYEQYF.

The chain uses TRBV7-2 and TRBJ2-7, with D tentatively TRBD2 (7 bases). V shed 5 bases and J shed 5 bases, with 16 bases lying between them. The germline CDR1 and CDR2 sequences are SGHTA and FQGNSA. This CDR3 region has 14 residues. CDR3 in amino acids: CASSPWGGRNEQYF. The CDR3, as DNA: TGTGCCAGCAGCCCCTGGGGGGGGCGGAACGAGCAGTACTTC.

The chain combines TRBV7-2 with TRBJ1-2; perhaps TRBD1 as D (6 bases). Germline lookup yields CDR1 SGHTA and CDR2 FQGNSA. V lost 3 bases, J lost 8 bases, and 22 bases lay in between. The CDR3 totals 16 residues. CDR3 DNA: TGTGCCAGCAGCTTCGGGGCAGGGGACTATGCAAAAGGCTACACCTTC. Protein product: CASSFGAGDYAKGYTF.

The rearrangement uses TRBV9 and TRBJ2-7, with 8 positions matching TRBD2. The CDR3 runs to 16 residues. Germline V CDR1 and CDR2: SGDLS, YYNGEE. Trimming cost V 0 bases and J 2 bases; bases outside gene matches: 7. The chain's CDR3 is CASSVAPTSDPYEQYF. In nucleotides, the CDR3 is TGTGCCAGCAGCGTAGCCCCGACTAGCGACCCCTACGAGCAGTACTTC. The entire variable domain, with the rest obtained from reference TRBV9 and TRBJ2-7, is as follows: DSGVTQTPKHLITATGQRVTLRCSPRSGDLSVYWYQQSLDQGLQFLIQYYNGEERAKGNILERFSAQQFPDLHSELNLSSLELGDSALYFCASSVAPTSDPYEQYFGPGTRLTVT.

The chain combines TRBV5-4 with TRBJ2-1, with TRBD1 matching over 8 bases. Unmatched junction bases numbered 0, after V lost 4 bases and J lost 6 bases. This CDR3 comprises 12 residues. Germline V CDR1 and CDR2: SGHNT, YYREEE (reference sequence). CDR3 loop: CASSTGGNEQFF. The CDR3 DNA is TGTGCCAGCAGCACAGGGGGCAATGAGCAGTTCTTC.

The chain joins TRBV6-6 to TRBJ2-3; 12 positions agree with TRBD2. Germline CDR1 and CDR2: MNHNY and SVGAGI (reference sequence). V was clipped by 6 bases and J by 5 bases; unmatched bases: 6. There are 15 residues in the CDR3. CDR3 DNA sequence: TGTGCCAGCAGGCTAGCGGGGGGGCGTGAAGATACGCAGTATTTT. As protein: CASRLAGGREDTQYF.

The chain uses TRBV6-1 and TRBJ2-2; 7 bases line up with TRBD1. V was pared by 4 bases and J by 4 bases, with 9 bases of the junction left unmatched. The CDR3 is made up of 16 amino acids. Per germline, CDR1 MNHNS and CDR2 SASEGT. The CDR3 nucleotides are TGTGCCAGCAGTGCCCGGGACAGCTCGGTCACCGGGGAGCTGTTTTTT. Its translation is CASSARDSSVTGELFF.

J is TRBJ2-2 and V is TRBV10-1; TRBD2 aligns across 13 bases. Trimming cost V 6 bases and J 6 bases; bases outside gene matches: 1. The CDR3 spans 14 residues. Germline values: CDR1 WNHNN, CDR2 SYGVQD (reference sequence). The CDR3 nucleotides are TGCGCCAGCAGCGGGACTAGCGGGGCCGGGGAGCTGTTTTTT. It codes for CASSGTSGAGELFF.

This chain uses TRBV21-1 with TRBJ2-7; the listed D gene, TRBD2, was not tested against the DNA. TRBV21-1 is assigned pseudogene status. The CDR3 has 15 amino acids. CDR3 sequence reads: CASSRGGENSYEQYF. The CDR3 DNA is TGTGCCAGCAGCAGGGGGGGTGAAAACTCCTACGAGCAGTACTTC.

The chain combines TRBV6-6 with TRBJ1-1, with 10 bases matching TRBD1. The V gene end was trimmed by 0 bases and the J gene end by 3 bases; junction bases not matched to a gene: 4. The CDR3 is 16 amino acids. Germline values: CDR1 MNHNY, CDR2 SVGAGI (reference sequence). The CDR3, as DNA: TGTGCCAGCAGTTACTCCCGACAGGGGGCGGACACTGAAGCTTTCTTT. This encodes CASSYSRQGADTEAFF.

This chain joins TRBV30 and TRBJ2-7; TRBD2 aligns across 7 bases. This CDR3 has 15 amino acids. The V gene end was trimmed by 5 bases and the J gene end by 2 bases; junction bases not matched to a gene: 12. Germline-derived CDR1 and CDR2 are GTSNPN and SVGIG (reference sequence). The CDR3 loop is CAWGGISGATYEQYF. As DNA, the CDR3 is TGTGCCTGGGGGGGAATAAGCGGGGCAACCTACGAGCAGTACTTC.

The chain links TRBV7-6 to TRBJ2-3; 8 positions match TRBD2. V trimming: 2 bases; J trimming: 2 bases; junction bases outside the gene matches: 9. Per the germline V gene, CDR1 is SGHVS and CDR2 is FNYEAQ. The CDR3 contains 17 residues. The chain's CDR3 is CASSLLLRGAITDTQYF. CDR3 DNA sequence: TGTGCCAGCAGCTTACTACTGCGGGGGGCGATCACAGATACGCAGTATTTT.

The chain uses TRBV18 and TRBJ2-5, with a possible D match to TRBD1 (6 bases). Per the germline V gene, CDR1 is KGHSH and CDR2 is LQKENI. The CDR3 consists of 12 residues. V lost 3 bases and J lost 6, with 8 bases in between. This chain's CDR3 is CASSPQGKTQYF. In nucleotides, the CDR3 is TGTGCCAGCTCACCCCAGGGGAAGACCCAGTACTTC.

CDR3 sequence: CASSQGTANSPLHF. Here the CDR3 DNA reads TGTGCCAGCAGCCAAGGGACAGCAAATTCACCCCTCCACTTT. The rearrangement uses TRBV7-6 and TRBJ1-6; 7 nucleotides align to TRBD1. The CDR3 length is 14 residues. V was clipped by 5 bases and J by 7 bases; unmatched bases: 5. Per the germline V gene, CDR1 is SGHVS and CDR2 is FNYEAQ. Drawing the rest from reference TRBV7-6 and TRBJ1-6, the complete variable domain is GAGVSQSPRYKVTKRGQDVALRCDPISGHVSLYWYRQALGQGPEFLTYFNYEAQQDKSGLPNDRFSAERPEGSISTLTIQRTEQRDSAMYRCASSQGTANSPLHFGNGTRLTVT.

This clone showed up just a few times. The rearrangement uses TRBV19 and TRBJ2-7, with 10 bases fitting TRBD2. Germline V gene sequence: CDR1 LNHDA, CDR2 SQIVND (reference sequence). V gave up 6 bases and J gave up 4 bases; unmatched junction bases: 6. The CDR3 covers 14 residues. DNA for the CDR3: TGTGCCAGTAGCCCTAGCGGGGGTTCATACGAGCAGTACTTC. It yields the protein CASSPSGGSYEQYF. The full variable domain, rest sourced from reference TRBV19 and TRBJ2-7, is DGGITQSPKYLFRKEGQNVTLSCEQNLNHDAMYWYRQDPGQGLRLIYYSQIVNDFQKGDIAEGYSVSREKKESFPLTVTSAQKNPTAFYLCASSPSGGSYEQYFGPGTRLTVT.

The V call is TRBV19, the J call TRBJ2-1, with D perhaps matching TRBD1 (6 bases). Trimming shortened V by 3 bases and J by 7 bases, and 16 bases separated the two germline ends. Germline assignment: CDR1 LNHDA and CDR2 SQIVND (reference sequence). The CDR3 has 15 residues. This chain's CDR3 is CASSIRPGQTNEQFF. The CDR3 nucleotides read TGTGCCAGTAGTATCCGACCGGGACAAACGAATGAGCAGTTCTTC. Looking up the rest from reference TRBV19 and TRBJ2-1 gives the full variable domain: DGGITQSPKYLFRKEGQNVTLSCEQNLNHDAMYWYRQDPGQGLRLIYYSQIVNDFQKGDIAEGYSVSREKKESFPLTVTSAQKNPTAFYLCASSIRPGQTNEQFFGPGTRLTVL.

The chain links TRBV28 to TRBJ1-3; weak D call: TRBD1 (6 bases). The V and J ends lost 7 bases and 4 bases respectively, with 17 bases between them. This CDR3 region has 15 residues. CDR1 and CDR2 from the germline V gene are MDHEN and SYDVKM. The DNA for the CDR3 is TGTGCCAGCACCAGGACAGTCCTTAGAGGAAACACCATATATTTT. Encoded protein: CASTRTVLRGNTIYF.